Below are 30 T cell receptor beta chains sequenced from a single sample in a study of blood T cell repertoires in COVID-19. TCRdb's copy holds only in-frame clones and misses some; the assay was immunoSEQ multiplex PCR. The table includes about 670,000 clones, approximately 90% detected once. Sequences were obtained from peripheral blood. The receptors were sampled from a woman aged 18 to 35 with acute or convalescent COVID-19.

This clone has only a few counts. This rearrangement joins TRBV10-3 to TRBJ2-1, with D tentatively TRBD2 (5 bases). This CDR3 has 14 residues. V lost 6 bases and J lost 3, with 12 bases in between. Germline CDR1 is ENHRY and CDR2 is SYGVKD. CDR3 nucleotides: TGTGCCATCAGGTATAGCGACGTCTACAATGAGCAGTTCTTC. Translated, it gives CAIRYSDVYNEQFF.

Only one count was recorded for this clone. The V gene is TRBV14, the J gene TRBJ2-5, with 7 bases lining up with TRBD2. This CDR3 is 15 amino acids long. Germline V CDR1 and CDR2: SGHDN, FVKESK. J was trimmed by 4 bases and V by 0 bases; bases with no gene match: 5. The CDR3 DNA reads TGTGCCAGCAGCCAAGATTGGCGGGGGAGAGAGACCCAGTACTTC. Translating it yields CASSQDWRGRETQYF.

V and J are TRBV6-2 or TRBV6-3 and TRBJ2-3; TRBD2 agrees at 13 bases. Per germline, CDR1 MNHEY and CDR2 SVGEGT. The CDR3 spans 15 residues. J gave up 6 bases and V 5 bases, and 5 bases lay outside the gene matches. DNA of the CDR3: TGTGCCAGCAGTACTAGCGGGGGGGCGACGGATACGCAGTATTTT. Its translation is CASSTSGGATDTQYF.

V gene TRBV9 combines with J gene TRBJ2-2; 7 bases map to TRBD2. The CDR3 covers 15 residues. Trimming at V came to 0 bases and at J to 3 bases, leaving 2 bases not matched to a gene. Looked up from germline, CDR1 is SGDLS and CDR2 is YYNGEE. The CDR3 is CASSVASGHTGELFF. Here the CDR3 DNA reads TGTGCCAGCAGCGTAGCTAGCGGACACACCGGGGAGCTGTTTTTT.

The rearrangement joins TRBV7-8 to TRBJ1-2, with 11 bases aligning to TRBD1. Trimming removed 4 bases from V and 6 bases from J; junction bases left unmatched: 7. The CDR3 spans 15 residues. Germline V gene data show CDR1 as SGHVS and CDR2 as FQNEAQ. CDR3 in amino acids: CASSSRGQGANGYTF. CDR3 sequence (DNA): TGTGCCAGCAGCTCCCGAGGACAGGGGGCTAATGGCTACACCTTC.

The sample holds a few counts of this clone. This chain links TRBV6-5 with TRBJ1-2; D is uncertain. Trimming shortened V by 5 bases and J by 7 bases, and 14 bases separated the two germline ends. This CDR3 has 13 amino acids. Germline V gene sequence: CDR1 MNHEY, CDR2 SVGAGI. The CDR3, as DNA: TGTGCCAGCAGTCCAGACATGTTCTTTGGCTACACCTTC. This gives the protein CASSPDMFFGYTF.

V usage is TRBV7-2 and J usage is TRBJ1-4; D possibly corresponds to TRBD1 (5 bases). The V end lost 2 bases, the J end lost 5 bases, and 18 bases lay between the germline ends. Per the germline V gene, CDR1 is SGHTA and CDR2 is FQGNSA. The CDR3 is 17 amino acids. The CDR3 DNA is TGTGCCAGCAGCTTAAACTTACCGAGGGGAGGGAATGAAAAACTGTTTTTT. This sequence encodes CASSLNLPRGGNEKLFF.

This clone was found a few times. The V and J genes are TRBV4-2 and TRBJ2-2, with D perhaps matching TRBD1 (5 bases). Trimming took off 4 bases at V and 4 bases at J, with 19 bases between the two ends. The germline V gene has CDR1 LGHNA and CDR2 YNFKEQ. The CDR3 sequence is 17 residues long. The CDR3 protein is CASSLPAPPGFTGELFF. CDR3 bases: TGTGCCAGCAGCCTTCCAGCCCCCCCAGGGTTCACCGGGGAGCTGTTTTTT.

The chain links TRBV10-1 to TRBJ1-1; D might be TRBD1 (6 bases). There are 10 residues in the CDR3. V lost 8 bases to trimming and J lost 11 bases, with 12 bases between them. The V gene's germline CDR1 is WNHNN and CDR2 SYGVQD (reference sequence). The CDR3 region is CASPKGDAFF. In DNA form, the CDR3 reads TGCGCCAGCCCTAAGGGGGATGCTTTCTTT.

This chain's CDR3 is CASSSDSFSTEAFF. The DNA of the CDR3 is TGCGCCAGCAGCTCGGACAGTTTTAGCACTGAAGCTTTCTTT. This chain joins TRBV5-1 and TRBJ1-1, with D perhaps TRBD1 (6 bases). Germline V CDR1 and CDR2: SGHRS, YFSETQ. V was clipped by 3 bases and J by 4 bases, with 13 bases between them. The CDR3 extends over 14 amino acids.

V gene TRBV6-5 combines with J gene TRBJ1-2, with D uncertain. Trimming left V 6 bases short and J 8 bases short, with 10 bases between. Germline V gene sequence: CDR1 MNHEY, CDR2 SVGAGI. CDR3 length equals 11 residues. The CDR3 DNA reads TGTGCCAGCAGAACTGGGAGCGGCTACACCTTC. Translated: CASRTGSGYTF.

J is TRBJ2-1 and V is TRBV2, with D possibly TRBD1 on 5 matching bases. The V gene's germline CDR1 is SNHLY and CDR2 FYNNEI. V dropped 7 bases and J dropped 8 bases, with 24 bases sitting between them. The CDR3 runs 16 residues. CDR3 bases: TGTGCCAGCATTTCCCCCTGGGCAGGGTCGAAGGATGAGCAGTTCTTC. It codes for CASISPWAGSKDEQFF. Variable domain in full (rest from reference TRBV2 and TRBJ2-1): EPEVTQTPSHQVTQMGQEVILRCVPISNHLYFYWYRQILGQKVEFLVSFYNNEISEKSEIFDDQFSVERPDGSNFTLKIRSTKLEDSAMYFCASISPWAGSKDEQFFGPGTRLTVL.

Here the CDR3 reads CASSYSRDRTYEQYF. CDR3 bases: TGTGCCAGCAGTTACTCAAGGGACAGGACCTACGAGCAGTACTTC. V is TRBV6-5 and J is TRBJ2-7; 8 positions agree with TRBD1. The germline gives CDR1 MNHEY, CDR2 SVGAGI. The trim removed 0 bases at V and 2 bases at J, leaving 3 bases unmatched. The CDR3 is made up of 15 amino acids.

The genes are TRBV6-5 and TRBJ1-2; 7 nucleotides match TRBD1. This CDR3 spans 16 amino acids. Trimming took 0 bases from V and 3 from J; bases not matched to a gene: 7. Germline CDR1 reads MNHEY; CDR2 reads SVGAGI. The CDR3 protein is CASSYSRTGRDYGYTF. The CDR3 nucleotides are TGTGCCAGCAGTTACTCCAGGACAGGAAGAGACTATGGCTACACCTTC.

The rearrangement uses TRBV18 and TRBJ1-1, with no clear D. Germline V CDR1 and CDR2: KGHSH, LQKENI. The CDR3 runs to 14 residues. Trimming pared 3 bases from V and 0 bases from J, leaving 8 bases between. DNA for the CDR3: TGTGCCAGCTCACCGATCGAGATGAACACTGAAGCTTTCTTT. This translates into CASSPIEMNTEAFF. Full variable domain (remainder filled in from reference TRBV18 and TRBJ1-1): NAGVMQNPRHLVRRRGQEARLRCSPMKGHSHVYWYRQLPEEGLKFMVYLQKENIIDESGMPKERFSAEFPKEGPSILRIQQVVRGDSAAYFCASSPIEMNTEAFFGQGTRLTVV.

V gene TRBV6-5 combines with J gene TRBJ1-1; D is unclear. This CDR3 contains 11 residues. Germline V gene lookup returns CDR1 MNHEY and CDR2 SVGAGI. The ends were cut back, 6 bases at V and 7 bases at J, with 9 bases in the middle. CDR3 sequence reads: CASREESEAFF. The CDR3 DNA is TGTGCCAGCAGGGAGGAGAGTGAAGCTTTCTTT.

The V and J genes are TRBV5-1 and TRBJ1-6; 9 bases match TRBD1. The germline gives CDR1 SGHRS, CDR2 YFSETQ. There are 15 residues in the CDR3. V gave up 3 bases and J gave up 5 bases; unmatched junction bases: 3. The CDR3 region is CASSSRTGDNSPLHF. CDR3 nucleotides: TGCGCCAGCAGCTCAAGGACAGGGGATAATTCACCCCTCCACTTT.

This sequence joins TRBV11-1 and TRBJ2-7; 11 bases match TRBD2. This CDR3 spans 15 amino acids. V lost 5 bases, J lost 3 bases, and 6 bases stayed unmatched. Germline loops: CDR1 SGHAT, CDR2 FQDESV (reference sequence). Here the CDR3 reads CASSALAGGHYEQYF. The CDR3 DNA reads TGTGCCAGCAGCGCTCTAGCGGGGGGCCACTACGAGCAGTACTTC.

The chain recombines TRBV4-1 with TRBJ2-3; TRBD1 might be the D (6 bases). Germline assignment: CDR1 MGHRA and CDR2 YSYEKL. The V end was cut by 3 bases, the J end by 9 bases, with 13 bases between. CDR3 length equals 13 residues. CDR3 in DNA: TGCGCCAGCAGCCAGTCAACAGGGCTAACGCAGTATTTT. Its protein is CASSQSTGLTQYF.

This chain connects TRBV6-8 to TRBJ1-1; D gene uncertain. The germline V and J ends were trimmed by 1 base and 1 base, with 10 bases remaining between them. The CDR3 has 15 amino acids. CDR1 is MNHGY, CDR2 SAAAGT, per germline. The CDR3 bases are TGTGCCAGCAGTTACTGTGACTTGAGGAACACTGAAGCTTTCTTT. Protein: CASSYCDLRNTEAFF.

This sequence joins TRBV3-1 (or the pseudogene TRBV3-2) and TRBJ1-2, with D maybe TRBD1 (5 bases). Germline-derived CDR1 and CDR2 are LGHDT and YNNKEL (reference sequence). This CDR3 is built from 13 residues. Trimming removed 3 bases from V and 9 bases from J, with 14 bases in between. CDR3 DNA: TGTGCCAGCAGCCAGGGGCAACGAGAGCGCTACACCTTC. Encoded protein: CASSQGQRERYTF.

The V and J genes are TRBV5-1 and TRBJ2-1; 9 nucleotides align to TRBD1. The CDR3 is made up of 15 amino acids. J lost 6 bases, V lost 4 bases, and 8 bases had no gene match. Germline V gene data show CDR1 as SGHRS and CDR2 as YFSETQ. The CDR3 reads CASSPRQGGSNEQFF. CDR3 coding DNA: TGCGCCAGCAGCCCTCGACAGGGGGGTTCCAATGAGCAGTTCTTC.

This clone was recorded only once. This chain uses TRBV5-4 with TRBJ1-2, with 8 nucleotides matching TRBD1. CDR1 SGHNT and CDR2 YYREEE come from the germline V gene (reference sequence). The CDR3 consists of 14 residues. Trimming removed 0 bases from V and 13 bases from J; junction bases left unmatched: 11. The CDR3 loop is CASSLGQGSGGFTF. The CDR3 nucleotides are TGTGCCAGCAGCTTGGGACAGGGGTCGGGTGGGTTCACCTTC.

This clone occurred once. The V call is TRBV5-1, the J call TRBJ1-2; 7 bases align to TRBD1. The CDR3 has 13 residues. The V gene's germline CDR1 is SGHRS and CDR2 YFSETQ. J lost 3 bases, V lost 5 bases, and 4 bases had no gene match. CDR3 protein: CASSHQGDYGYTF. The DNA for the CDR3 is TGCGCCAGCAGTCACCAGGGGGACTATGGCTACACCTTC. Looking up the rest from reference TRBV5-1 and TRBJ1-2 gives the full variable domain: KAGVTQTPRYLIKTRGQQVTLSCSPISGHRSVSWYQQTPGQGLQFLFEYFSETQRNKGNFPGRFSGRQFSNSRSEMNVSTLELGDSALYLCASSHQGDYGYTFGSGTRLTVV.

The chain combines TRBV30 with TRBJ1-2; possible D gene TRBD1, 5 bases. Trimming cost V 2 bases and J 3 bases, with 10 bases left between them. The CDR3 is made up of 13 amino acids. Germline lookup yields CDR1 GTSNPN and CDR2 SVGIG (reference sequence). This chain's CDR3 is CAWSQGMDYGYTF. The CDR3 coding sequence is TGTGCCTGGAGTCAGGGAATGGACTATGGCTACACCTTC.

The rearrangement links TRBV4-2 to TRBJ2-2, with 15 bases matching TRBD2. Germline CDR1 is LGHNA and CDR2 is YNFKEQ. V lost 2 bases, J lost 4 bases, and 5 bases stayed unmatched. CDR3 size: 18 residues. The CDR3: CASSQQVGLAGGTGELFF. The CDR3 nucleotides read TGTGCCAGCAGCCAACAGGTGGGACTAGCGGGGGGCACCGGGGAGCTGTTTTTT.

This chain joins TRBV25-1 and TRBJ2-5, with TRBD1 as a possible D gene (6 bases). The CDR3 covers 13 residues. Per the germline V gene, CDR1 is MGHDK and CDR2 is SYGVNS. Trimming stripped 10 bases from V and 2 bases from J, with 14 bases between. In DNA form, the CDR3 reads TGTGCCACCTCCGGGACACCTCAAGAGACCCAGTACTTC. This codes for CATSGTPQETQYF.

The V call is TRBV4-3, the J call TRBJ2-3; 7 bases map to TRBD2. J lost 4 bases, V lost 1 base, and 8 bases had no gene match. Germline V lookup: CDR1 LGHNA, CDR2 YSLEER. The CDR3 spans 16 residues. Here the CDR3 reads CASSQVPSGSPDTQYF. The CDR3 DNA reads TGCGCCAGCAGCCAAGTCCCTAGCGGCTCCCCAGATACGCAGTATTTT.

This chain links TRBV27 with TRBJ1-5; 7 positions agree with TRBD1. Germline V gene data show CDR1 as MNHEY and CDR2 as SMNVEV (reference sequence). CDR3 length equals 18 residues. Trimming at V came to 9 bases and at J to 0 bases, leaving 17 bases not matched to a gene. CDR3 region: CARPSRGQGGYSNQPQHF. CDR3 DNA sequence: TGTGCCAGACCCTCTAGGGGCCAGGGGGGATATAGCAATCAGCCCCAGCATTTT.

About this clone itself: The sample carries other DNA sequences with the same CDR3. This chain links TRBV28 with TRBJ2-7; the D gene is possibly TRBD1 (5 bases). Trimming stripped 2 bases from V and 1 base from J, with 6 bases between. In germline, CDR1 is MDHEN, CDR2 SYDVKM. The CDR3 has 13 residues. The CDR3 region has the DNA TGTGCCAGCAGTTTAAGGGGTTCCTACGAGCAGTACTTC. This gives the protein CASSLRGSYEQYF.